This T cell receptor beta chain was identified during a study of T cell changes during pregnancy in multiple sclerosis. TCRdb keeps only in-frame clones here, not all; method: immunoSEQ multiplex PCR. The sample has some 41,000 clones, around 91% seen once. Trimming at V came to 0 bases and at J to 4 bases, leaving 13 bases not matched to a gene. The CDR3 is 19 amino acids. CDR1 is SGHKS and CDR2 is YYEKEE in the germline V gene (reference sequence). The source is a female donor with multiple sclerosis, enrolled in a pregnancy study. V gene TRBV5-5 combines with J gene TRBJ2-1; 10 bases map to TRBD2. This sample comprised CD8+ T cells from peripheral blood mononuclear cells, obtained in the first trimester of pregnancy. In DNA form, the CDR3 reads TGTGCCAGCAGCTTGGTTGGGCTAGCGGGAGCCCTCCGGTACAATGAGCAGTTCTTC. It yields the protein CASSLVGLAGALRYNEQFF.